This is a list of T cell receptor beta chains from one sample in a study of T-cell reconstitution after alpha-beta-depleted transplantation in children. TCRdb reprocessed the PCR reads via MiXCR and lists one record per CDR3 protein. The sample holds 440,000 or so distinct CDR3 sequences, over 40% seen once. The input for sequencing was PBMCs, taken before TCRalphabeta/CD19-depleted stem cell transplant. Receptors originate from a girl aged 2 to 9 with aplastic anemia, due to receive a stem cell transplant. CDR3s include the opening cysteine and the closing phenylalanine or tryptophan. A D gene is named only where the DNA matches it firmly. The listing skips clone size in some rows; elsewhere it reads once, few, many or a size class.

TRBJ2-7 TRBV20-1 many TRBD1 TGCAGTGCTAGGATTCGGAGACAGGGACCCTACGAGCAGTACTTC CSARIRRQGPYEQYF
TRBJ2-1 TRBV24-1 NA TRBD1 TGTGCCACCAGTGATTCAGACAGGGCGGCATCCTACAATGAGCAGTTCTTC CATSDSDRAASYNEQFF
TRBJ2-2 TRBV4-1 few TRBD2 TGCGCCAGCAGCCAACATCCGGGACTAGCGGGAGACACCGGGGAGCTGTTTTTT CASSQHPGLAGDTGELFF
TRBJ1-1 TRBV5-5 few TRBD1 TGTGCCAGCAGCTTGGAACAGGGGTTATCTGAAGCTTTCTTT CASSLEQGLSEAFF
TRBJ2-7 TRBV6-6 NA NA TGTGCCAGCGGACTCAGGGCCCGTTACGAGCAGTACTTC CASGLRARYEQYF
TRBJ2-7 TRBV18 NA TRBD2 TGTGCCAGCTCACCGCCCTTAGCGGGAGGTGGAACCTACGAGCAGTACTTC CASSPPLAGGGTYEQYF
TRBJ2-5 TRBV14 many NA TGTGCCAGCAGCCAAGAGATTTTCGGGTGGGAGACCCAGTACTTC CASSQEIFGWETQYF
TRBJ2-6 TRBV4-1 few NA TGCGCCAGCAGCCAAGATCGGGGTGGTGGGGCCAACGTCCTGACTTTC CASSQDRGGGANVLTF
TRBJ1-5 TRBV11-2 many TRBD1 TGTGCCAGCAGCTCCCAGACAGGGAGCAATCAGCCCCAGCATTTT CASSSQTGSNQPQHF
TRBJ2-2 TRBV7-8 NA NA TGTGCCAGCAGCAAAGGCCGGGAGATCGTCGGGGAGCTGTTTTTT CASSKGREIVGELFF
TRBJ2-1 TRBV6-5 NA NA TGTGCCAGCAGTTATTCAGATTTATCGGATGAGCAGTTCTTC CASSYSDLSDEQFF
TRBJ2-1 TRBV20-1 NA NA TGCAGTGCTGCCCGGGCCCACGCCTATGAGCAGTTCTTC CSAARAHAYEQFF
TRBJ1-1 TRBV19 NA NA TGTGCCAGTAGTCCCTCCTTTGGGATGAACACTGAAGCTTTCTTT CASSPSFGMNTEAFF
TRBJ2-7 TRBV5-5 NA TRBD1 TGTGCCAGCAGCTTGGTGGCCAGGGGGTCCTACGAGCAGTACTTC CASSLVARGSYEQYF
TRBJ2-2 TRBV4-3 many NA TGCGCCAGCAGCCAAGAACTAGCCGACACCGGGGAGCTGTTTTTT CASSQELADTGELFF
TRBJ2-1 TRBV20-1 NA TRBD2 TGCAGTGCTAGCCCCGGGGCGGGAGAGCGTAAACCCTACAATGAGCAGTTCTTC CSASPGAGERKPYNEQFF
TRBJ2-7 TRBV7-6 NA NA TGTGCCAGCAGCTTATATTCGGCAGGGATGGCCTACGAGCAGTACTTC CASSLYSAGMAYEQYF
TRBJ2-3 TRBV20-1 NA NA TGCAGTGCTAGTGATCTGGTCTCTGATACGCAGTATTTT CSASDLVSDTQYF
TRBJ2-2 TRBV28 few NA TGTGCCAGCAGGGGCCAGGTGGGGCGCCTATTTAGGACCGGGGAGCTGTTTTTT CASRGQVGRLFRTGELFF
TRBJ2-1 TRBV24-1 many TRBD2 TGTGCCACCAGTGCTCCCCTAGCGGGAGGGACTGAGCAGTTCTTC CATSAPLAGGTEQFF
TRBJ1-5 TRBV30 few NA TGTGCCTGGAGTGTAACCGGGGGCGGTCAGCCCCAGCATTTT CAWSVTGGGQPQHF
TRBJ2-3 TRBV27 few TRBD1 TGTGCCAGCAGTCCACTCCGGGGACAGGGGACAGATACGCAGTATTTT CASSPLRGQGTDTQYF
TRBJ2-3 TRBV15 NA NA TGTGCCACCAGCAAAACCCCCAATGGCGGCGATACGCAGTATTTT CATSKTPNGGDTQYF
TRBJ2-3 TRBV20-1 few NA TGCAGTGCTAGACGGCCACTGAGCGGGCCCCTCACAGATACGCAGTATTTT CSARRPLSGPLTDTQYF
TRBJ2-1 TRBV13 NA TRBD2 TGTGCCAGCCAGTGGCGGGAGGGCACCTACAATGAGCAGTTCTTC CASQWREGTYNEQFF
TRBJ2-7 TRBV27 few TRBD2 TGTGCCAGCAGCTCAGGGACTAGCGGGAGTCCTTTCTTTTACGAGCAGTACTTC CASSSGTSGSPFFYEQYF